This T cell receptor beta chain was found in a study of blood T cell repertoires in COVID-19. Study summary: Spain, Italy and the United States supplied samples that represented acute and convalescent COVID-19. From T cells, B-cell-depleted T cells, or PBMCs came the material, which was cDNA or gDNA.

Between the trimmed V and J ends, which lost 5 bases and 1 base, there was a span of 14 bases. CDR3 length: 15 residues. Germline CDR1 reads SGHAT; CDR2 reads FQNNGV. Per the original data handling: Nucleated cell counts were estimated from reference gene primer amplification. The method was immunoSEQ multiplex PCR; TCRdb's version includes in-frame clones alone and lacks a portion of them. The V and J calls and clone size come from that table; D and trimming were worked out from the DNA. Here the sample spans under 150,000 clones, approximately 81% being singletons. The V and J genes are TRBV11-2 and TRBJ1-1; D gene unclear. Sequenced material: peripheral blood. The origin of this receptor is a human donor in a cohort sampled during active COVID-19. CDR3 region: CASSPRNVANTEAFF. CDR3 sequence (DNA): TGTGCCAGCAGCCCCCGAAACGTGGCGAACACTGAAGCTTTCTTT.